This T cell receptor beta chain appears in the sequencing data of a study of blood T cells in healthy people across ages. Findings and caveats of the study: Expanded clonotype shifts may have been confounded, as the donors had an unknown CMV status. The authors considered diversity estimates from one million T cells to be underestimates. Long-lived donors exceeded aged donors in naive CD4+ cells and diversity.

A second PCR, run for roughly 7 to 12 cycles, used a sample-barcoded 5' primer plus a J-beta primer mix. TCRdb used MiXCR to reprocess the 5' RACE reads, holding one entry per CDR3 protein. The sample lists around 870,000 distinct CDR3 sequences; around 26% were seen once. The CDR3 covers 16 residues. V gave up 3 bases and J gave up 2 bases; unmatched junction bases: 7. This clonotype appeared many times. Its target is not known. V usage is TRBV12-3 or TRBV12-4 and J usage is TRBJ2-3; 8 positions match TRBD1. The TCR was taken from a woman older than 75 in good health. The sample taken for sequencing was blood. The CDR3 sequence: CASSFPGQGYTDTQYF. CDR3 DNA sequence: TGTGCCAGCAGTTTCCCAGGACAGGGTTACACAGATACGCAGTATTTT.